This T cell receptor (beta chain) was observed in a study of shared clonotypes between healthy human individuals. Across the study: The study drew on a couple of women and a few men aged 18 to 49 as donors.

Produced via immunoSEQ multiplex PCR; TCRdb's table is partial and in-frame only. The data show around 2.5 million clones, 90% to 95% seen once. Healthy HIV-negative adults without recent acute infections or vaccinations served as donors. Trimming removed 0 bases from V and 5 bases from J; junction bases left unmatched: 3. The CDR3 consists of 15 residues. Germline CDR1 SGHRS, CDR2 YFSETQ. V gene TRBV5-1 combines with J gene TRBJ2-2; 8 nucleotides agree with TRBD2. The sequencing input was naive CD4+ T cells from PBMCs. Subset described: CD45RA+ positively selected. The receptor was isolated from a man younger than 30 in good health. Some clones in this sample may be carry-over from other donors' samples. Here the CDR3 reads CASSLDGRATGELFF. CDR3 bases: TGCGCCAGCAGCTTGGACGGGAGGGCGACCGGGGAGCTGTTTTTT.